This T cell receptor (beta chain) appears in the sequencing data of a study of graft-versus-host responses after intestinal transplantation. About the research overall: Anti-thymocyte globulin induction was given to all recipients, followed by tacrolimus and steroids for around three years.

Study-wide points: Ileal or blood samples showed some GvH clones first, and such clones were also found in recipient marrow. An association linked early post-transplant HvG declines with peak circulating GvH clone levels.

Measured with immunoSEQ multiplex PCR; TCRdb has only the in-frame clones, and not every one. Here the sample spans 90,000 to 95,000 clones, about 93% being singletons. Trimming removed 2 bases from V and 3 bases from J, with 17 bases in between. This CDR3 region has 16 residues. Germline CDR1 is SGDLS and CDR2 is YYNGEE. In the case of this clone: Its specificity is not known.

Sequencing was performed on unstimulated CD8+ T cells sorted from spleen or lymph node cells, taken before intestinal transplant. This clonotype was sampled from a human donor who received an intestinal transplant. The genes are TRBV9 and TRBJ2-5, with D perhaps TRBD1 or TRBD2 (5 bases each). As DNA, the CDR3 is TGTGCCAGCAGCGTCGTTCCGCTTGGGGGTGAAGAGACCCAGTACTTC. It is translated as CASSVVPLGGEETQYF.